The 22 T cell receptor beta chains reported below all come from one sample, sequenced in a study of OX40 agonist ivuxolimab in advanced cancers. Only in-frame clones appear in the TCRdb table, and some are missing; sequencing was by immunoSEQ multiplex PCR. The sample includes tens of thousands of clones, 85% to 90% of them seen just once. The input for sequencing was CD4+ or CD8+ T cells sorted from blood, taken in a trial of the OX40 agonist ivuxolimab. The receptors were gathered from an adult with an advanced solid tumor such as melanoma, head and neck, liver or kidney cancer.

The CDR3 is CASSFGYNEQFF. For the CDR3, the DNA is TGTGCCAGCAGTTTCGGTTACAATGAGCAGTTCTTC. The chain employs TRBV11-1 and TRBJ2-1, with D unresolved. Germline V lookup: CDR1 SGHAT, CDR2 FQDESV (reference sequence). This CDR3 region has 12 residues. V shed 6 bases and J shed 4 bases, with 7 bases lying between them. Supplemented by reference TRBV11-1 and TRBJ2-1, the full variable domain reads EAEVAQSPRYKITEKSQAVAFWCDPISGHATLYWYRQILGQGPELLVQFQDESVVDDSQLPKDRFSAERLKGVDSTLKIQPAELGDSAMYLCASSFGYNEQFFGPGTRLTVL.

This clone was observed a single time. The V gene is TRBV19, the J gene TRBJ1-1; D gene uncertain. There are 14 residues in the CDR3. The germline V gene has CDR1 LNHDA and CDR2 SQIVND (reference sequence). V lost 1 base and J 6 bases, leaving 12 bases between the germline ends. CDR3: CASSIAQSLPEAFF. The CDR3 DNA is TGTGCCAGTAGTATAGCCCAGAGCCTCCCTGAAGCTTTCTTT.

J is TRBJ2-1 and V is TRBV11-1, with D possibly being TRBD2 (6 bases). CDR3 length equals 12 residues. Trimming cost V 6 bases and J 9 bases, with 12 bases left between them. Germline V gives CDR1 SGHAT, CDR2 FQDESV (reference sequence). CDR3 nucleotide sequence: TGTGCCAGCAGTCCCTCCGGGGGTGAGCAGTTCTTC. It translates to CASSPSGGEQFF.

The chain carries TRBV9 and TRBJ2-1; TRBD1 is a possible D gene (6 bases). This CDR3 comprises 13 residues. V gave up 4 bases and J gave up 8 bases, with 13 bases separating them. Per the germline V gene, CDR1 is SGDLS and CDR2 is YYNGEE. The CDR3 sequence: CASSFPGVHEQFF. In DNA, the CDR3 is TGTGCCAGCAGCTTCCCAGGGGTTCATGAGCAGTTCTTC.

The rearrangement joins TRBV7-9 to TRBJ1-2; D is unresolved. Germline CDR1 is SEHNR and CDR2 is FQNEAQ (reference sequence). V lost 3 bases and J lost 4, with 9 bases in between. This CDR3 has 13 residues. The CDR3 is CASSFGPGYGYTF. In nucleotides, the CDR3 is TGTGCCAGCAGCTTTGGACCGGGCTATGGCTACACCTTC.

The chain couples TRBV6-5 to TRBJ1-2, with 8 positions matching TRBD1. V shed 4 bases and J 4 bases; nucleotides not matched to a gene: 8. Germline-derived CDR1 and CDR2 are MNHEY and SVGAGI. This CDR3 is built from 15 residues. CDR3 DNA sequence: TGTGCCAGCAGTTTGACAGGGGAAGAAGCCTATGGCTACACCTTC. This encodes CASSLTGEEAYGYTF.

The chain uses TRBV16 and TRBJ2-7; tentatively, D is TRBD1 or TRBD2 (5 bases each). Looked up from germline, CDR1 is KGHSY and CDR2 is FQNENV. This CDR3 region has 17 residues. The V end lost 5 bases, the J end lost 0 bases, and 20 bases lay between the germline ends. CDR3 sequence: CASSGRRRRDLSYEQYF. The CDR3 nucleotides read TGTGCCAGCAGCGGACGCCGCCGCCGGGACCTCTCCTACGAGCAGTACTTC.

In this sample, this clone turned up once. The rearrangement uses TRBV5-5 and TRBJ1-1; D remains unclear. CDR3 length: 15 amino acids. Trimming cost V 3 bases and J 2 bases, with 14 bases left between them. Germline V CDR1 and CDR2: SGHKS, YYEKEE (reference sequence). The CDR3: CASSSEQLSNTEAFF. The CDR3 region has the DNA TGTGCCAGCAGCTCAGAGCAGCTGAGTAACACTGAAGCTTTCTTT.

As regards this clone: Other DNA sequences from this sample encode an identical CDR3 as well. This chain links TRBV7-6 with TRBJ2-2, with D unresolved. The V end lost 5 bases, the J end lost 3 bases, and 7 bases lay between the germline ends. This CDR3 contains 13 residues. Germline V gene lookup returns CDR1 SGHVS and CDR2 FNYEAQ. The CDR3: CASSLAYTGELFF. CDR3 in DNA: TGTGCCAGCAGCCTCGCGTACACCGGGGAGCTGTTTTTT.

The CDR3 spells CAWSITSGYNEQFF. CDR3 sequence (DNA): TGTGCCTGGAGTATCACTAGCGGTTACAATGAGCAGTTCTTC. This chain uses TRBV30 with TRBJ2-1; 8 bases line up with TRBD2. CDR1 GTSNPN and CDR2 SVGIG come from the germline V gene (reference sequence). The CDR3 is made up of 14 amino acids. The V and J ends lost 2 bases and 4 bases, in that order; junction bases with no gene match: 4.

The chain joins TRBV28 to TRBJ1-5; D is perhaps TRBD1 (5 bases). CDR1 and CDR2 from the germline V gene are MDHEN and SYDVKM. The length of the CDR3 is 12 residues. Trimming removed 8 bases at V and 4 bases at J, with 9 bases between. The CDR3 nucleotides read TGTGCCAGCGAGGAGGGGAATCAGCCCCAGCATTTT. It encodes CASEEGNQPQHF.

This clone was found once. The chain links TRBV10-3 to TRBJ2-2; TRBD2 might be the D (6 bases). The CDR3 is 15 residues long. CDR1 and CDR2 from the germline V gene are ENHRY and SYGVKD. Trimming pared 6 bases from V and 2 bases from J, leaving 13 bases between. CDR3 DNA sequence: TGTGCCATCAGACGGGAGCTGATAAACACCGGGGAGCTGTTTTTT. Protein sequence: CAIRRELINTGELFF.

This clone was detected only a few times. The chain uses TRBV25-1 and TRBJ1-1, with no clear D. V was trimmed by 5 bases and J by 3 bases, leaving 7 bases between them. The CDR3 runs to 12 residues. Germline CDR1 MGHDK, CDR2 SYGVNS. The CDR3 region has the DNA TGTGCCAGCAGTTTGGGTTACACTGAAGCTTTCTTT. Translated, it gives CASSLGYTEAFF.

V gene TRBV6-6 combines with J gene TRBJ2-1, with TRBD2 matching 9 bases. V lost 5 bases and J lost 4; bases outside the gene matches: 6. Germline-derived CDR1 and CDR2 are MNHNY and SVGAGI (reference sequence). The CDR3 consists of 15 residues. CDR3 sequence (DNA): TGTGCCAGCAGTCCCCTTGCGGGAGGGTACAATGAGCAGTTCTTC. Translating it yields CASSPLAGGYNEQFF.

The count of this clone is one. The CDR3: CASSQDKLAGGVGTGELFF. Written as DNA, the CDR3 is TGTGCCAGCAGCCAAGATAAACTAGCGGGAGGGGTCGGCACCGGGGAGCTGTTTTTT. The chain links TRBV14 to TRBJ2-2; 13 bases agree with TRBD2. There are 19 residues in the CDR3. Germline V gene data show CDR1 as SGHDN and CDR2 as FVKESK. The J segment lost 4 bases and the V segment lost 0 bases, leaving 8 bases of the junction unmatched.

This chain joins TRBV27 and TRBJ2-1; 9 positions agree with TRBD2. Trimming at V came to 5 bases and at J to 5 bases, leaving 10 bases not matched to a gene. Germline-derived CDR1 and CDR2 are MNHEY and SMNVEV (reference sequence). This CDR3 region has 16 residues. CDR3 sequence reads: CASSPILAGRDNEQFF. The CDR3 bases are TGTGCCAGCAGTCCAATCCTAGCGGGGAGAGACAATGAGCAGTTCTTC.

The V and J genes are TRBV4-3 and TRBJ1-3, with D possibly TRBD1 on 5 matching bases. Trimming left V 0 bases short and J 1 base short, with 10 bases between. The CDR3 loop spans 16 amino acids. Germline loops: CDR1 LGHNA, CDR2 YSLEER. The CDR3 DNA reads TGCGCCAGCAGCCAAGAAATTGCAGGGTCTGGAAACACCATATATTTT. Encoded protein: CASSQEIAGSGNTIYF.

The rearrangement joins TRBV27 to TRBJ2-3; D ambiguous. This CDR3 is built from 11 residues. Trimming shortened V by 8 bases and J by 5 bases, and 8 bases separated the two germline ends. Germline CDR1 is MNHEY and CDR2 is SMNVEV (reference sequence). CDR3 sequence: CASSPGDTQYF. The CDR3 bases are TGTGCCAGCTCCCCCGGAGATACGCAGTATTTT.

V is TRBV7-2 and J is TRBJ1-1, with D maybe TRBD1 (5 bases). V lost 5 bases to trimming and J lost 5 bases, with 12 bases between them. The V gene's germline CDR1 is SGHTA and CDR2 FQGNSA. The CDR3 loop spans 13 amino acids. CDR3 DNA: TGTGCCAGCAGCGGGGTGGGGGAGACTGAAGCTTTCTTT. Its translation is CASSGVGETEAFF.

The chain carries TRBV6-6 and TRBJ1-5; 8 positions agree with TRBD1. The CDR3 is 16 amino acids. Germline trimming cut 0 bases from V and 2 bases from J; bases unmatched to any gene: 3. From germline, CDR1 is MNHNY and CDR2 SVGAGI (reference sequence). The CDR3 DNA follows: TGTGCCAGCAGTTACTCCCAGGGGGCTGGCAATCAGCCCCAGCATTTT. Its protein product is CASSYSQGAGNQPQHF.

V gene TRBV28 combines with J gene TRBJ2-7; TRBD2 matches at 7 bases. The length of the CDR3 is 15 residues. Losses at the gene ends were 6 bases for V and 4 bases for J; bases not matched to a gene: 12. Germline lookup yields CDR1 MDHEN and CDR2 SYDVKM. The CDR3 DNA is TGTGCCAGCAGCCCTCTTGGGGGAGGGCTTTACGAGCAGTACTTC. This codes for CASSPLGGGLYEQYF. Full variable domain (remainder filled in from reference TRBV28 and TRBJ2-7): DVKVTQSSRYLVKRTGEKVFLECVQDMDHENMFWYRQDPGLGLRLIYFSYDVKMKEKGDIPEGYSVSREKKERFSLILESASTNQTSMYLCASSPLGGGLYEQYFGPGTRLTVT.

The rearrangement uses TRBV27 and TRBJ2-7; 8 bases fit TRBD1. The length of the CDR3 is 14 residues. Germline CDR1 reads MNHEY; CDR2 reads SMNVEV (reference sequence). V gave up 3 bases and J gave up 2 bases; unmatched junction bases: 3. CDR3 residues: CASSLDRATYEQYF. As DNA, the CDR3 is TGTGCCAGCAGTTTGGACAGGGCCACCTACGAGCAGTACTTC.